Listed here is a single TCR beta chain. Antigen: not known. This specimen belongs to a study of PD-1 blockade in mismatch repair-deficient tumors. Study at large: Patients had 12 mismatch repair-deficient cancer types and were previously treated and progressing.

Trimming at V came to 9 bases and at J to 4 bases, leaving 12 bases not matched to a gene. Germline V gene sequence: CDR1 MDHEN, CDR2 SYDVKM. The CDR3 has 14 amino acids. The TCR-sequenced patients were a few responders to pembrolizumab. Study-level results: After pembrolizumab, tumor-resident clones rose rapidly, then generally contracted before radiologic responses.

Assay used: immunoSEQ multiplex PCR; TCRdb lists only in-frame clones, some missing. The sample has nearly 25,000 clones; nearly 85% are singletons. This chain links TRBV28 with TRBJ2-7, with 7 bases identical to TRBD2. Here the sequenced sample was peripheral blood, taken 12 weeks after starting pembrolizumab. The sequence was collected from an adult with mismatch repair-deficient cancer. The DNA for the CDR3 is TGTGCCAGTCAATCGGGCGGGAGCAATTACGAGCAGTACTTC. It translates to CASQSGGSNYEQYF.